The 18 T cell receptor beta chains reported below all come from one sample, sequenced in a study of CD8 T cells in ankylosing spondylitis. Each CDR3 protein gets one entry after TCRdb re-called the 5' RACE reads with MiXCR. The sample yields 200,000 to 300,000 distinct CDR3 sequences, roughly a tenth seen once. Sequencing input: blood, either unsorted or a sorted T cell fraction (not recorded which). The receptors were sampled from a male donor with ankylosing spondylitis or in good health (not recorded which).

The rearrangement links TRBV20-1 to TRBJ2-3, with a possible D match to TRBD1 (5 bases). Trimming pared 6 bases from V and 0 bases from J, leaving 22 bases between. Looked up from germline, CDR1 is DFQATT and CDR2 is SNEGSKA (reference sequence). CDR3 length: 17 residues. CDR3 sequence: CSAPPATPDISTDTQYF. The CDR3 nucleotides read TGCAGTGCCCCCCCCGCTACGCCGGACATCAGCACAGATACGCAGTATTTT.

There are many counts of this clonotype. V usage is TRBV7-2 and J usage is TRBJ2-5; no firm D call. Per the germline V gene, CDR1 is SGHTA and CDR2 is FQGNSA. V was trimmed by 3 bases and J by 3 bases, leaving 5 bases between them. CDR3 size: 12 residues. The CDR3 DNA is TGTGCCAGCAGCTTGCAGGAAGAGACCCAGTACTTC. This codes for CASSLQEETQYF.

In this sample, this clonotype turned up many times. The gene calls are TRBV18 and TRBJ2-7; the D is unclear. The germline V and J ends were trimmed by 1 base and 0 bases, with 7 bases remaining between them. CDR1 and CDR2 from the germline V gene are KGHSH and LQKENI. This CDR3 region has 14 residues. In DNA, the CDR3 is TGTGCCAGCTCACCACTGCACTCCTCCTACGAGCAGTACTTC. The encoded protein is CASSPLHSSYEQYF.

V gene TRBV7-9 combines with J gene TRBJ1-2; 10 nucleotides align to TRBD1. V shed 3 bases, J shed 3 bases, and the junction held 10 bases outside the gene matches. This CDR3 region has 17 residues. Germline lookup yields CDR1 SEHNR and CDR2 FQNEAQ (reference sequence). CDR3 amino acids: CASSLGQGKSGDYGYTF. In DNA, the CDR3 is TGTGCCAGCAGCTTGGGACAGGGGAAGTCCGGGGACTATGGCTACACCTTC.

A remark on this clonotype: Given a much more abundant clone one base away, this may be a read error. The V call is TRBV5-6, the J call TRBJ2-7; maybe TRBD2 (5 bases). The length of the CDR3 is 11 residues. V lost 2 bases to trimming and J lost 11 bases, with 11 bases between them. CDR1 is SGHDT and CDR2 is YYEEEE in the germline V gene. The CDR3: CASSLRREKYF. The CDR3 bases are TGTGCCAGCAGCTTACGAAGGGAGAAGTACTTC.

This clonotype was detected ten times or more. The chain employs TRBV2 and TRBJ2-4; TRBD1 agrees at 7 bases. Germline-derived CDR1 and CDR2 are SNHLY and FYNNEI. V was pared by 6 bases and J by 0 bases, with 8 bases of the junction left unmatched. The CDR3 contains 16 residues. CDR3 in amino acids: CASRRLTGLAKNIQYF. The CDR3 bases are TGTGCCAGCAGACGGTTGACAGGGCTAGCCAAAAACATTCAGTACTTC.

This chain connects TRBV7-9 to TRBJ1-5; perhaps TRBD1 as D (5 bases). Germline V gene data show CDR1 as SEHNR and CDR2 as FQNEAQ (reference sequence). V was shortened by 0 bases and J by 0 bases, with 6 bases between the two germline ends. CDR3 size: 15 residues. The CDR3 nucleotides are TGTGCCAGCAGCTTAGCAGGGACTAGCAATCAGCCCCAGCATTTT. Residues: CASSLAGTSNQPQHF. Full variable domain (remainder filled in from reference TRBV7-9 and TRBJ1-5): DTGVSQNPRHKITKRGQNVTFRCDPISEHNRLYWYRQTLGQGPEFLTYFQNEAQLEKSRLLSDRFSAERPKGSFSTLEIQRTEQGDSAMYLCASSLAGTSNQPQHFGDGTRLSIL.

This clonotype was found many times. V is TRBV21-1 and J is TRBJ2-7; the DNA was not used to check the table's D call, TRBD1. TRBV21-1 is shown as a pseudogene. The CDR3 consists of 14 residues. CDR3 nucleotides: TGTGCCAGCAGTAGGGACCAGGGGTCCTACGAGCAGTACTTC. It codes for CASSRDQGSYEQYF.

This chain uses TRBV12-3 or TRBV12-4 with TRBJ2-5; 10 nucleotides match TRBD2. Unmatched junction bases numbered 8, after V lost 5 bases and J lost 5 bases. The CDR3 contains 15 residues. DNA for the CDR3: TGTGCCAGCAGTCCCGCCCTAGCGGGAGACGAGACCCAGTACTTC. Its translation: CASSPALAGDETQYF.

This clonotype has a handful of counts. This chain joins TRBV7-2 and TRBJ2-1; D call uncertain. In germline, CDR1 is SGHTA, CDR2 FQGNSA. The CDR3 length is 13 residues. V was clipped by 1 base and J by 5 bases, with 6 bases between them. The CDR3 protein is CASSLGDHNEQFF. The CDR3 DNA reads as TGTGCCAGCAGCTTAGGCGATCACAATGAGCAGTTCTTC. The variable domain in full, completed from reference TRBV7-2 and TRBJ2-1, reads GAGVSQSPSNKVTEKGKDVELRCDPISGHTALYWYRQSLGQGLEFLIYFQGNSAPDKSGLPSDRFSAERTGGSVSTLTIQRTQQEDSAVYLCASSLGDHNEQFFGPGTRLTVL.

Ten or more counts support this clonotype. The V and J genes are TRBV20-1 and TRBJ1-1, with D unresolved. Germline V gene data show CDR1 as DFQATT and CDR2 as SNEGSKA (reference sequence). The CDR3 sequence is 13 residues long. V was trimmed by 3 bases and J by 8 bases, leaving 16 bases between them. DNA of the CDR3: TGCAGTGCTAGGGATTTGGTGGCCCTGGAAGCTTTCTTT. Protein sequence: CSARDLVALEAFF.

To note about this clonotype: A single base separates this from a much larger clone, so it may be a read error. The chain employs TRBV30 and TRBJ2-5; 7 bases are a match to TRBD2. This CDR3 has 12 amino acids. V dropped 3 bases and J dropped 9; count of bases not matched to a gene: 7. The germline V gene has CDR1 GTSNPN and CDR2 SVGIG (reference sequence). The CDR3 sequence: CAWRLGGESQYF. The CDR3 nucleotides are TGTGCCTGGAGGTTGGGGGGGGAGTCCCAGTACTTC.

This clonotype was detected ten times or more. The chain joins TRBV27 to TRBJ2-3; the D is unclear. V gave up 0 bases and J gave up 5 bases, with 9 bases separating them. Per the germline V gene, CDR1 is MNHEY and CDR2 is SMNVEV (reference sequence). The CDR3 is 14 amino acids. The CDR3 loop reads CASSLSPLGDTQYF. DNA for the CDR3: TGTGCCAGCAGTTTATCCCCCCTCGGAGATACGCAGTATTTT.

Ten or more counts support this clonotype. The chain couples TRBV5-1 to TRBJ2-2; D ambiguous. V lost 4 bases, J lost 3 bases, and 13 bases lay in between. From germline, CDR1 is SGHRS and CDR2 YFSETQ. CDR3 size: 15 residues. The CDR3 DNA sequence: TGCGCCAGCAGCCCTTACGGAACGGACACCGGGGAGCTGTTTTTT. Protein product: CASSPYGTDTGELFF.

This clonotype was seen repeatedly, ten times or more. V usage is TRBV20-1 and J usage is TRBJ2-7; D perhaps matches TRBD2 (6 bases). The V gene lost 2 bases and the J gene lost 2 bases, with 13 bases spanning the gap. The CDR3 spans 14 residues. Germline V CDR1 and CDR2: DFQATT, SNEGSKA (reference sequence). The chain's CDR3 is CSARTGGVPYEQYF. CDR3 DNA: TGCAGTGCTAGAACTGGCGGGGTACCCTACGAGCAGTACTTC.

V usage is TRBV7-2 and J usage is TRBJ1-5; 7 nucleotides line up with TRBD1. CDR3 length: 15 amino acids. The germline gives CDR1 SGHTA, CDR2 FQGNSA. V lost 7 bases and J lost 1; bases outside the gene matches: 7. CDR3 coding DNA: TGTGCCAGCACCTCGCAGGGGGGAAGCAATCAGCCCCAGCATTTT. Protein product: CASTSQGGSNQPQHF.

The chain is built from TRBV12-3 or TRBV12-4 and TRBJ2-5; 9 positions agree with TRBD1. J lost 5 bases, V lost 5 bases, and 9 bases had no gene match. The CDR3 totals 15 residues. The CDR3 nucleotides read TGTGCCAGCAGTACGGATCGACAGGGGGTGGAGACCCAGTACTTC. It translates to CASSTDRQGVETQYF.

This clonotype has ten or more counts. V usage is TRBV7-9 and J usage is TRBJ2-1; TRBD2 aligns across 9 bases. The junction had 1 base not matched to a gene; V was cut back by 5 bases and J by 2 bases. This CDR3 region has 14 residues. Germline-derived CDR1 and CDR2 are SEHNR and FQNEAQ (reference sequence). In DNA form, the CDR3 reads TGTGCCAGCAGCCCTAGCGGGACCTACAATGAGCAGTTCTTC. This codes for CASSPSGTYNEQFF.